This TCR beta chain emerged from a study of naive and memory T cell subsets. Germline CDR1 LNHDA, CDR2 SQIVND (reference sequence). The V end was cut by 4 bases, the J end by 0 bases, with 13 bases between. This CDR3 is built from 16 residues. Four PCR rounds used nested alpha and beta constant region primers plus the SP2 primer. MiXCR was run by TCRdb on the 5' RACE reads, yielding one entry per CDR3 protein. The sample holds tens of thousands of distinct CDR3 sequences, under 10% seen once. The library had UMIs added by 3' ligation of an oligonucleotide to TCR cDNA. Unsorted total RNA, about 1 to 1000 ng, was DNase treated before reverse transcription.

The rearrangement uses TRBV19 and TRBJ1-5; no clear D gene. The TCR was taken from a female donor in good health. CDR3 DNA sequence: TGTGCCAGTAGTACAACCTTCAGGCGTAGCAATCAGCCCCAGCATTTT. Its protein is CASSTTFRRSNQPQHF.